Described below is a single TCR beta chain sequence and its context. Its antigen is not identified. 13 Jbeta primers and 60 Vbeta primers were used for the PCR. Produced via immunoSEQ multiplex PCR; TCRdb's table is partial and in-frame only. This table holds 110,000 to 150,000 clones, around 72% found once. Per the germline V gene, CDR1 is MNHEY and CDR2 is SVGAGI. The CDR3 is made up of 13 amino acids. The entry originates in a study of cytomegalovirus exposure and HLA in healthy donors. Study results and limitations: Earlier findings revealed that most TCR beta V segments proved productive either about 87% or about 30% of the time.

The genes are TRBV6-5 and TRBJ2-5, with TRBD1 matching over 8 bases. The end of the DNA fits TRBJ2-7 better, so the J call may be wrong. This TCR came from a man between 18 and 29 years old in good health and CMV-seropositive. The material sequenced was PBMCs. In DNA, the CDR3 is TGTGCCAGCAGTCAAAGGACAGGGTACGAGCAGTACTTC. This gives the protein CASSQRTGYEQYF.